A single sample gave rise to the 27 T cell receptor beta chains below, sequenced in a study of CD8+ T cells in alopecia areata. The authors sorted pooled cutaneous lymph node cells using CD4, CD8alpha, NKG2D, NKG2ACE and other markers. Following RNA extraction, reverse transcription yielded cDNA that acted as the sequencing template. Profiled with immunoSEQ multiplex PCR; TCRdb holds only in-frame clones, not every one. The sample holds 250,000 or so clones, and no clone turns up only once. The sample consisted of CD4+ T cells sorted from a lymph node. Receptors originate from a C3H/HeJ mouse with alopecia areata. These mice share the MHC haplotype H2-k.

A remark on this clone: The genes are named according to mouse. With the read ending 4 residues before the CDR3 end, the germline J gene is used to fill in that end. Other DNA sequences of this sample code for an identical CDR3. This rearrangement joins TRBV29 to TRBJ1-2; the D is unclear. V lost 6 bases and J lost 2, with 4 bases in between. CDR3 length: 11 amino acids. Germline assignment: CDR1 MSHET and CDR2 SYDVDS. CDR3 bases read: TGTGCTAGCAGAAGGAACTCC. It encodes CASRRNS. From start to end, the CDR3 is CASRRNSDYTF.

With regard to this clone: The gene names given are mouse names. The CDR3 extends 4 residues past the end of the read, so its final part is completed from the germline J gene. The chain is built from TRBV31 and TRBJ2-4, with 8 bases fitting TRBD2. The CDR3 totals 14 residues. Germline loops: CDR1 GKSSPN, CDR2 SITVG. The CDR3 DNA, read in part, is TGTGCCTGGAGTCTACTGGGGGTTCAGAAC. This gives the protein CAWSLLGVQN. The CDR3, in full, reads CAWSLLGVQNTLYF.

Of note for this clone: Genes and germline are mouse. The read ends 4 residues early relative to the CDR3; the germline J gene fills the gap. Other DNA sequences in this sample translate to the same CDR3. This chain joins TRBV17 and TRBJ2-3, with 8 bases aligning to TRBD1. V lost 5 bases and J lost 0; bases outside the gene matches: 4. This CDR3 has 15 amino acids. Germline CDR1 and CDR2: MNHDT and YYDKIL. The CDR3 DNA, read in part, is TGTGCTAGCAGTGCTACAGGGGGTAGTGCAGAA. The encoded protein is CASSATGGSAE. The complete CDR3 protein is CASSATGGSAETLYF.

The sample holds a few counts of this clone. The listed genes are named as in mouse. From the germline J gene comes the end of the CDR3, since the read stops 4 residues before it. The chain recombines TRBV17 with TRBJ2-7; weak D call: TRBD1 (6 bases). The CDR3 length is 12 residues. Per germline, CDR1 MNHDT and CDR2 YYDKIL. CDR3 protein: CASSIRDNEQYF. The sequenced CDR3 bases are TGTGCTAGCAGTATCCGGGACAAT.

Notes on this clone: All gene names here are mouse names. The read halts 3 residues ahead of the CDR3 end, with the missing end drawn from the germline J gene. The V gene is TRBV19, the J gene TRBJ1-6, with D perhaps matching TRBD1 (5 bases). TRBJ1-6 is recorded as an ORF, its role being uncertain. CDR1 and CDR2 from the germline V gene are FNHDT and SITEND (reference sequence). Trimming took 3 bases from V and 10 from J, leaving 11 bases between them. The CDR3 totals 13 residues. CDR3 region: CASSTDSWSPLYF. The sequenced CDR3 bases are TGTGCCAGCAGTACCGACAGTTGGTCGCCC.

This clone was picked up a small number of times. Gene names and germline refer to mouse. The missing CDR3 end, 3 residues past where the read stops, is filled in from the germline J gene. This chain joins TRBV31 and TRBJ1-6, with 9 bases that match TRBD1. TRBJ1-6 is noted as an ORF with a role that remains uncertain. The CDR3 totals 15 residues. Germline V gene sequence: CDR1 GKSSPN, CDR2 SITVG. V dropped 1 base and J dropped 6; count of bases not matched to a gene: 4. CDR3 region: CAWSPDRGVNSPLYF. The sequenced CDR3 bases are TGTGCCTGGAGTCCGGACAGGGGTGTTAATTCGCCC.

Turning to this clone: These gene names are mouse names. The missing CDR3 end, 4 residues past where the read stops, is filled in from the germline J gene. The J gene is TRBJ2-3, the V gene TRBV16; 8 bases map to TRBD2. The V and J ends lost 0 bases and 0 bases, in that order; junction bases with no gene match: 8. The CDR3 totals 18 residues. Looked up from germline, CDR1 is SGHSA and CDR2 is FRNQAP. CDR3 bases read: TGTGCAAGCAGCTTAGATATAGGCTGGGGGGCTAGTGCAGAA. It codes for CASSLDIGWGASAE. The full CDR3 reads CASSLDIGWGASAETLYF.

A few counts support this clone. The gene names here belong to mouse. The read ends 4 residues before the CDR3 terminus; that terminus is restored from the germline J gene. The chain recombines TRBV19 with TRBJ2-4; maybe TRBD1 (5 bases). The CDR3 sequence is 13 residues long. Trimming took off 4 bases at V and 0 bases at J, with 6 bases between the two ends. Germline V gene data show CDR1 as FNHDT and CDR2 as SITEND (reference sequence). CDR3 residues: CASSEGSQNTLYF. CDR3 bases read: TGTGCCAGCAGTGAGGGGAGTCAAAAC.

As for this clone: Gene and germline names: mouse. The read ends 4 residues shy of where the CDR3 ends; the end is completed using the germline J gene. Other DNA sequences within the sample encode an identical CDR3. This chain links TRBV14 with TRBJ2-5; D remains ambiguous. The ends were cut back, 0 bases at V and 0 bases at J, with 2 bases in the middle. The CDR3 spans 13 residues. Per germline, CDR1 SGHDT and CDR2 FRDEAV. The sequenced part of the CDR3 DNA is TGTGCCAGCAGTTTCTCTAACCAAGAC. Translating gives CASSFSNQD. Given in full, the CDR3 is CASSFSNQDTQYF.

This clone was seen a handful of times. Germline and genes here are mouse. The CDR3 end lies 4 residues beyond the end of the read and is filled in from the germline J gene. The V gene is TRBV17, the J gene TRBJ2-7, with D uncertain. The CDR3 loop spans 14 amino acids. The germline V gene encodes CDR1 MNHDT and CDR2 YYDKIL. The V gene lost 4 bases and the J gene lost 0 bases, with 10 bases spanning the gap. Partial CDR3 DNA: TGTGCTAGCAGTATAAGGGTCAGCTCCTAT. It specifies CASSIRVSSY. In full, the CDR3 is CASSIRVSSYEQYF.

This clone was detected only a few times. Gene labels here are mouse ones. The read stops 4 residues short of the end of the CDR3; the missing end is completed from the germline J gene. The chain couples TRBV19 to TRBJ1-1, with TRBD1 identical over 8 bases. CDR1 is FNHDT, CDR2 SITEND, per germline (reference sequence). The CDR3 extends over 15 amino acids. V gave up 6 bases and J gave up 2 bases; unmatched junction bases: 9. The part of the CDR3 DNA that was read is TGTGCCAGCACCAACCAGGGGGCGCCCAACACA. Its protein is CASTNQGAPNT. The CDR3 reads in full as CASTNQGAPNTEVFF.

About this clone itself: Any gene name here is a mouse gene name. The read stops 4 residues short of the end of the CDR3; the missing end is completed from the germline J gene. The chain couples TRBV5 to TRBJ2-2, with 7 positions matching TRBD1. The CDR3 extends over 15 amino acids. The junction had 4 bases not matched to a gene; V was cut back by 3 bases and J by 3 bases. Germline CDR1 and CDR2: LGHNA and YNLKQL (reference sequence). Partial CDR3 DNA: TGTGCCAGCAGCCATTCCGGGACAGACACCGGG. Translating it yields CASSHSGTDTG. Given in full, the CDR3 is CASSHSGTDTGQLYF.

This clone was observed a few times. The gene names given are mouse names. This CDR3 is CASSIGQGSGQLYF. The CDR3 bases that were read are TGTGCCAGCAGTATAGGACAGGGTTCCGGG. The chain employs TRBV19 and TRBJ2-2; the match to TRBD1 covers 7 bases. The observed sequence ends 4 residues before the CDR3 terminus, with the missing tail filled in from the germline J gene. This CDR3 comprises 14 residues. Germline V lookup: CDR1 FNHDT, CDR2 SITEND (reference sequence). J was trimmed by 6 bases and V by 0 bases; bases with no gene match: 2.

This clone was picked up a small number of times. These gene names are mouse names. The sequenced part of the CDR3 DNA is TGTGCCAGCGGTGACCCCCGGGACACCGATGCT. Residues: CASGDPRDTDA. The whole CDR3 protein reads CASGDPRDTDAEQFF. V usage is TRBV13-2 and J usage is TRBJ2-1; perhaps TRBD1 as D (6 bases). Coverage ceases 4 residues before the CDR3 finishes, and the germline J gene fills in the end. This CDR3 is built from 15 residues. The germline V gene has CDR1 NNHNN and CDR2 SYGAGS (reference sequence). Trimming removed 2 bases from V and 5 bases from J, with 14 bases in between.

This clone turned up a few times. The gene names here belong to mouse. Read data end 4 residues before the CDR3 end; the end is taken from the germline J gene. The rearrangement links TRBV13-1 to TRBJ1-1; D is undetermined. Looked up from germline, CDR1 is NSHNY and CDR2 is SYGAGN. The CDR3 sequence is 13 residues long. V lost 3 bases to trimming and J lost 0 bases, with 6 bases between them. The covered CDR3 bases are TGTGCCAGCAGTGTGACACCAAACACA. This gives the protein CASSVTPNT. In full, the CDR3 reads CASSVTPNTEVFF.

This clone was observed a handful of times. Mouse gene names and germline throughout. The read ends 3 residues shy of where the CDR3 ends; the end is completed using the germline J gene. In the same sample, other DNA sequences code for this CDR3. This rearrangement joins TRBV19 to TRBJ1-6; D not resolved. TRBJ1-6 is annotated as an ORF whose role is uncertain. Trimming cost V 2 bases and J 3 bases, with 9 bases left between them. This CDR3 has 15 residues. Germline assignment: CDR1 FNHDT and CDR2 SITEND (reference sequence). This CDR3 is CASSIAGDYNSPLYF. The covered CDR3 bases are TGTGCCAGCAGTATCGCAGGAGACTATAATTCGCCC.

This clone was seen a handful of times. The genes and germline here are from mouse. The CDR3 end is not reached by the read, which stops 4 residues before it; the germline J gene fills it in. The rearrangement joins TRBV17 to TRBJ2-1; D unresolved. Per the germline V gene, CDR1 is MNHDT and CDR2 is YYDKIL. This CDR3 spans 13 amino acids. The germline V and J ends were trimmed by 0 bases and 5 bases, with 5 bases remaining between them. This CDR3 is CASSRDLNAEQFF. CDR3 bases read: TGTGCTAGCAGTAGAGATCTGAATGCT. The full variable domain, completed using reference TRBV17 and TRBJ2-1, is DTTVKQNPRYKLARVGKPVNLICSQTMNHDTMYWYQKKPNQAPKLLLFYYDKILNREADTFEKFQSSRPNNSFCSLYIGSAGLEYSAMYLCASSRDLNAEQFFGPGTRLTVL.

This clone came up a few times. Mouse names are used for the genes. The missing CDR3 end, 4 residues past where the read stops, is filled in from the germline J gene. This chain joins TRBV13-1 and TRBJ1-1; TRBD1 might be the D (6 bases). This CDR3 spans 14 amino acids. Per germline, CDR1 NSHNY and CDR2 SYGAGN. The V end was cut by 2 bases, the J end by 4 bases, with 12 bases between. The sequenced CDR3 bases are TGTGCCAGCAGTGACGCAGGGGAAGGCACA. It codes for CASSDAGEGT. The full CDR3 protein reads CASSDAGEGTEVFF.

On this clone: Mouse gene names and germline throughout. Sequencing ends 4 residues short of the CDR3 end; the germline J gene provides the rest. The chain is built from TRBV13-3 and TRBJ2-7; weak D call: TRBD1 (6 bases). CDR1 is NNHDY and CDR2 is SYVADS in the germline V gene. V gave up 0 bases and J gave up 0 bases, with 7 bases separating them. The CDR3 contains 14 residues. CDR3 loop: CASSDGRGSYEQYF. CDR3 DNA, as far as it was read: TGTGCCAGCAGTGATGGCAGGGGCTCCTAT.

Comment on this clone: Here the gene names and germline are mouse. The CDR3 extends 4 residues past the end of the read, so its final part is completed from the germline J gene. This sample includes further DNA sequences coding for the same CDR3. The chain couples TRBV1 to TRBJ2-2, with 7 bases identical to TRBD1. V trimming: 6 bases; J trimming: 2 bases; junction bases outside the gene matches: 3. The length of the CDR3 is 14 residues. Germline V gene sequence: CDR1 NSQYPW, CDR2 LRSPGD (reference sequence). CDR3 loop: CTCRGTANTGQLYF. The CDR3 bases that were read are TGCACCTGCAGAGGGACAGCTAACACCGGG.

The table lists this clone with many counts. Gene names and germline match the mouse. The CDR3 is cut off 4 residues early in the read; its end comes from the germline J gene. The same CDR3 can be traced to other DNA sequences in this sample. The chain has TRBV1 and TRBJ2-5, with TRBD2 matching over 7 bases. After removal of 1 base from V and 3 bases from J, the junction contained 1 base not matched to a gene. CDR1 is NSQYPW and CDR2 is LRSPGD in the germline V gene (reference sequence). The CDR3 consists of 14 residues. The DNA read from the CDR3 is TGCACCTGCAGTGCAGCTGGGGGACAAGAC. Its translation: CTCSAAGGQD. The whole CDR3 reads CTCSAAGGQDTQYF.

This clone was seen more than once but under ten times. Gene and germline names: mouse. The read terminates 4 residues before the CDR3 end, so the remaining end is supplied by the germline J gene. The chain carries TRBV13-3 and TRBJ2-1; 9 bases agree with TRBD2. V trimming: 3 bases; J trimming: 6 bases; junction bases outside the gene matches: 4. Looked up from germline, CDR1 is NNHDY and CDR2 is SYVADS. This CDR3 spans 14 amino acids. The CDR3 bases that were read are TGTGCCAGCAGTGGACTGGGGGACCGTGCT. Amino acid sequence: CASSGLGDRA. Given in full, the CDR3 is CASSGLGDRAEQFF.

This clone was seen more than once but under ten times. Mouse germline and gene names are used. The read falls 4 residues short of the CDR3 end, and the missing part is taken from the germline J gene. The chain has TRBV4 and TRBJ1-2; 9 bases are a match to TRBD1. Germline loops: CDR1 LGHDT, CDR2 YNNKQL (reference sequence). Trimming took 5 bases from V and 4 from J; bases not matched to a gene: 5. The CDR3 is 14 amino acids. Partial CDR3 DNA: TGTGCCAGCAGCCGGACAGGGGTGGTCTCC. It specifies CASSRTGVVS. The CDR3 as a whole reads CASSRTGVVSDYTF.

This clone occurred a few times. Genes and germline come from the mouse. The CDR3 end is not reached by the read, which stops 4 residues before it; the germline J gene fills it in. The chain uses TRBV19 and TRBJ1-2, with 10 bases lining up with TRBD1. V shed 4 bases and J 4 bases; nucleotides not matched to a gene: 4. The CDR3 spans 14 residues. The V gene's germline CDR1 is FNHDT and CDR2 SITEND (reference sequence). The CDR3 bases that were read are TGTGCCAGCAGTTCGGGACAGGGGACCTCC. It is translated as CASSSGQGTS. From start to end, the CDR3 is CASSSGQGTSDYTF. The full variable domain, its missing parts supplied by reference TRBV19 and TRBJ1-2, is GGIITQTPKFLIGQEGQKLTLKCQQNFNHDTMYWYRQDSGKGLRLIYYSITENDLQKGDLSEGYDASREKKSSFSLTVTSAQKNEMAVFLCASSSGQGTSDYTFGSGTRLLVI.

Worth noting for this clone: The listed genes are named as in mouse. The CDR3 extends 4 residues past the end of the read, so its final part is completed from the germline J gene. The chain carries TRBV13-2 and TRBJ2-5; 9 bases line up with TRBD2. V lost 1 base and J lost 2; bases outside the gene matches: 5. Germline CDR1 reads NNHNN; CDR2 reads SYGAGS (reference sequence). The CDR3 consists of 16 residues. The part of the CDR3 DNA that was read is TGTGCCAGCGGTGATTTCTGGGGGGGGAGCCAAGAC. It is translated as CASGDFWGGSQD. The whole CDR3 sequence reads CASGDFWGGSQDTQYF.

In regard to this clone: Mouse germline and gene names are used. The read ends 4 residues early relative to the CDR3; the germline J gene fills the gap. Other DNA sequences in this sample translate to the same CDR3. The rearrangement uses TRBV13-1 and TRBJ1-2, with TRBD1 matching 8 bases. The trim removed 3 bases at V and 2 bases at J, leaving 3 bases unmatched. The CDR3 extends over 14 amino acids. Germline V gene lookup returns CDR1 NSHNY and CDR2 SYGAGN. The CDR3: CASSAGGANSDYTF. CDR3 bases read: TGTGCCAGCAGTGCAGGGGGCGCCAACTCC.

The sample holds a few counts of this clone. The gene names here belong to mouse. The read halts 4 residues ahead of the CDR3 end, with the missing end drawn from the germline J gene. The chain uses TRBV13-2 and TRBJ1-1; the D gene is possibly TRBD1 (5 bases). With 0 bases removed from V and 4 bases from J, the gap between germline ends came to 7 bases. Germline V gene sequence: CDR1 NNHNN, CDR2 SYGAGS (reference sequence). The length of the CDR3 is 13 residues. The part of the CDR3 DNA that was read is TGTGCCAGCGGTGATGGGGGGACCACA. Its protein is CASGDGGTT. The whole CDR3 sequence is CASGDGGTTEVFF.